These T cell receptor beta chains were read from a single sample in a study of T cells in Graves' hyperthyroidism and ophthalmopathy. From the multiplex PCR reads, TCRdb called clonotypes with MiXCR, one entry per CDR3 protein. The data hold roughly 400,000 distinct CDR3 sequences, with approximately 25% observed a single time. The sequenced sample was blood. Every receptor here comes from a man aged 50 or older with Graves' hyperthyroidism. The CDR3 runs from the conserved cysteine through the conserved F or W. A D gene is named only where the DNA matches it firmly. Only part of the rows carry a size: once, few, many, or a class if the clone is expanded.

D	size	V	J	DNA	CDR3
TRBD1	.	TRBV19	TRBJ2-7	TGTGCCAGTACCCCGGGACAGGGGGCCCACGAGCAGTACTTC	CASTPGQGAHEQYF
TRBD1	.	TRBV5-8	TRBJ2-1	TGTGCCAGCAGCCAGTTTTCCGGGACAGGGATTTACAATGAGCAGTTCTTC	CASSQFSGTGIYNEQFF
.	many	TRBV12-3/TRBV12-4	TRBJ2-7	TGTGCCAGCAGTTTGCGGAGGGGAGCCCACGAGCAGTACTTC	CASSLRRGAHEQYF
.	few	TRBV19	TRBJ2-6	TGTGCCAGTAGTATCCCCGTAGGATCTGGGGCCAACGTCCTGACTTTC	CASSIPVGSGANVLTF
.	many	TRBV5-1	TRBJ1-1	TGCGCCAGCAAATCGGGGGGAGGGACTGAAGCTTTCTTT	CASKSGGGTEAFF
TRBD1	.	TRBV7-6	TRBJ2-7	TGTGCCAGCAGCCCGGGACAGGGGACGAGGGAGCAGTACTTC	CASSPGQGTREQYF
TRBD2	few	TRBV4-1	TRBJ2-7	TGCGCCAGCAGCCAATATCCCGGGGGGGACTACGAGCAGTACTTC	CASSQYPGGDYEQYF
.	.	TRBV5-1	TRBJ2-7	TGCGCCAGCAGCTTGGTCCCAGGACAGAGCTCCTACGAGCAGTACTTC	CASSLVPGQSSYEQYF
.	few	TRBV12-3/TRBV12-4	TRBJ2-1	TGTGCCAGCAGGGAGGGACTGTACAATGAGCAGTTCTTC	CASREGLYNEQFF
.	.	TRBV28	TRBJ1-5	TGTGCCAGCAGTTTACTAGTCTCTGGCAATCAGCCCCAGCATTTT	CASSLLVSGNQPQHF
TRBD1	.	TRBV6-1	TRBJ2-1	TGTGCCGGACTGGACAGGGGGTACAATGAGCAGTTCTTC	CAGLDRGYNEQFF
.	few	TRBV20-1	TRBJ2-3	TGCAGTGCGCGGGACAGTTACACAGATACGCAGTATTTT	CSARDSYTDTQYF
.	.	TRBV24-1	TRBJ1-2	TGTGCCACTTCCTCCGGGACAAGATATGGCTACACCTTC	CATSSGTRYGYTF
.	many	TRBV3-1	TRBJ2-5	TGTGCCAGCAGCCAAAATCTAGGGGCGACGGAGACCCAGTACTTC	CASSQNLGATETQYF
.	few	TRBV20-1	TRBJ2-7	TGCAGTGCTCCCCCTGTGCGGGACCCCTACGAGCAGTACTTC	CSAPPVRDPYEQYF
TRBD1	many	TRBV28	TRBJ2-7	TGTGCCAGTGTAAAAAGACAGGGCACCTACGAGCAGTACTTC	CASVKRQGTYEQYF
TRBD1	few	TRBV6-1	TRBJ2-7	TGTGCCAGCAGAGACAGGGCGCACCTCGAGCAGTACTTC	CASRDRAHLEQYF
.	.	TRBV5-6	TRBJ1-5	TGTGCCAGCAGCTTGGGGGCGGCAGGAATGTTCCCCCAGCATTTT	CASSLGAAGMFPQHF
.	few	TRBV6-1	TRBJ1-3	TGTGCCAGCAGTGAGCGAGGGGATACTGGAAACACCATATATTTT	CASSERGDTGNTIYF
.	many	TRBV9	TRBJ2-1	TGTGCCAGCAGCGTGGGGGATCCCTACAATGAGCAGTTCTTC	CASSVGDPYNEQFF
.	many	TRBV11-2	TRBJ2-1	TGTGCCAGCAGCTTAGCGACGGGGACTTACAATGAGCAGTTCTTC	CASSLATGTYNEQFF
.	.	TRBV6-1	TRBJ2-5	TGTGCCAGCAGTGAGGTCCCCCCGGCGGGGACCCAGTACTTC	CASSEVPPAGTQYF
TRBD2	many	TRBV7-2	TRBJ2-1	TGTGCCAGCAGCCGTATCGGACTAGCGGGAGGCACCCTCTACAATGAGCAGTTCTTC	CASSRIGLAGGTLYNEQFF
TRBD1	.	TRBV9	TRBJ1-2	TGTGCCAGCGCGTTGGGGACAGGAGCTCGCTATGGCTACACCTTC	CASALGTGARYGYTF